This is a list of T cell receptor beta chains from one sample in a study of T cells in Graves' hyperthyroidism and ophthalmopathy. TCRdb reanalysed the multiplex PCR reads using MiXCR and keeps one entry per CDR3 protein. The sample records 700,000 to 850,000 distinct CDR3 sequences, about 35% being singletons. Sequencing was done on a sample of blood. The source is a middle-aged woman with Graves' hyperthyroidism. CDR3s include the opening cysteine and the closing phenylalanine or tryptophan. Fields, in order: J gene, clone size, D gene, V gene, CDR3 DNA, CDR3 protein. The D gene is left open where the match is weak. Only part of the rows carry a size: once, few, many, or a class if the clone is expanded.

TRBJ2-2,-,-,TRBV7-9,TGTGCCAGCAGCTTGACAGGAATGAACACCGGGGAGCTGTTTTTT,CASSLTGMNTGELFF
TRBJ1-1,once,-,TRBV2,TGTGCCAGCAGTTCGGGCGAGACACCCGGAGCTTTCTTT,CASSSGETPGAFF
TRBJ1-5,many,-,TRBV7-8,TGTGCCAGCAGCTTAGGGGGTGATGTGCGAAATCAGCCCCAGCATTTT,CASSLGGDVRNQPQHF
TRBJ1-4,-,-,TRBV7-2,TGTGCCAGCAGCGGGGGGTCTGAAAAACTGTTTTTT,CASSGGSEKLFF
TRBJ1-2,-,-,TRBV27,TGTGCCAGCACGGGAGTGGCGACAGGAGAGTACTATGGCTACACCTTC,CASTGVATGEYYGYTF
TRBJ1-5,-,-,TRBV4-1,TGCGCCAGCAGCCAAGCCCCCCATAGCAATCAGCCCCAGCATTTT,CASSQAPHSNQPQHF
TRBJ2-2,once,-,TRBV19,TGTGCCAGTGGGGGTTTGGACACCACCGGGGAGCTGTTTTTT,CASGGLDTTGELFF
TRBJ2-2,-,-,TRBV14,TGTGCCAGCAGCCAAGAACGTGAGTGGGAGCTGTTTTTT,CASSQEREWELFF
TRBJ2-7,many,TRBD1,TRBV24-1,TGTGCCACCAGTGATGGGACAGGGGATGAGCAGTACTTC,CATSDGTGDEQYF
TRBJ2-2,few,-,TRBV29-1,TGCAGCGCCACAGTGATAACCCTTTCGAACACCGGGGAGCTGTTTTTT,CSATVITLSNTGELFF
TRBJ2-5,many,TRBD1,TRBV12-3/TRBV12-4,TGTGCCAGCAGGGACCTGGACAGGGGGCAGACCCAGTACTTC,CASRDLDRGQTQYF
TRBJ1-3,many,-,TRBV7-9,TGTGCCAGCAGCCCGGGGCAGGGACGCTCTGGAAACACCATATATTTT,CASSPGQGRSGNTIYF
TRBJ1-3,many,TRBD1,TRBV10-3,TGTGCCATCAGTGACGGACAGGGCGATACTAACACCATATATTTT,CAISDGQGDTNTIYF
TRBJ1-2,-,TRBD1,TRBV19,TGTGCCAGTAGTAGGGCAGGGGGTGGCTACACCTTC,CASSRAGGGYTF
TRBJ1-1,many,-,TRBV19,TGTGCCAGTAAAAGTTGGAGGGACGCCACTGAAGCTTTCTTT,CASKSWRDATEAFF
TRBJ2-5,many,-,TRBV13,TGTGCCAGCAGCTTAACAGCCCCAGGGACCCAGTACTTC,CASSLTAPGTQYF
TRBJ2-5,-,-,TRBV3-1,TGTGCCAGCAGCCAAGAGGGGCGGGACACTTCCTTC,CASSQEGRDTSF
TRBJ2-2,-,-,TRBV20-1,TGCAGTGTGCAGGGGTACACCGGGGAGCTGTTTTTT,CSVQGYTGELFF
TRBJ2-2,once,-,TRBV3-1,TGTGCCAGCAGCCGGAGCAGGAACGCCGGGGAGCTGTTTTTT,CASSRSRNAGELFF
TRBJ1-4,few,-,TRBV2,TGTGCCAGCACACAACGCGGACCAACTAATGAAAAACTGTTTTTT,CASTQRGPTNEKLFF
TRBJ1-2,few,-,TRBV13,TGTGCCAGCAGCTACGACCTCCGGGACTATGGCTACACCTTC,CASSYDLRDYGYTF
TRBJ1-2,-,-,TRBV6-6,TGTGCCAGCAGCAACGGACGCATACAGGGTACGAAGGAGGGCTACACCTTC,CASSNGRIQGTKEGYTF
TRBJ1-2,-,TRBD1,TRBV7-3,TGTGCCAGCAGCTTCAGGGGGTCGGATGGCTACACCTTC,CASSFRGSDGYTF
TRBJ1-1,-,-,TRBV10-3,TGTGCCATCAGGGCGGCATCGGGGACTGAAGCTTTCTTT,CAIRAASGTEAFF
TRBJ1-1,few,-,TRBV3-1,TGTGCCAGCAGCGAACCAAGGAACATGAACACTGAAGCTTTCTTT,CASSEPRNMNTEAFF
TRBJ1-2,-,-,TRBV28,TGTGCCAGCAGGCTCGGACAGATCTATGGCTACACCTTC,CASRLGQIYGYTF
TRBJ1-1,-,-,TRBV20-1,TGCAGTGCTAGAGACCCGGTAGGGTGGGGGCGCGGGGACACTGAAGCTTTCTTT,CSARDPVGWGRGDTEAFF
TRBJ1-1,many,-,TRBV4-3,TGCGCCAGCAGCCAAGAACAAGGAAACACTGAAGCTTTCTTT,CASSQEQGNTEAFF
TRBJ1-5,-,TRBD1,TRBV7-2,TGTGCCAGCAGCGGGGACAGACAGCCCCAGCATTTT,CASSGDRQPQHF
TRBJ1-3,many,-,TRBV29-1,TGCAGCGTTGAATTGCAGGAGAGCTCTGGAAACACCATATATTTT,CSVELQESSGNTIYF
TRBJ2-2,few,-,TRBV7-9,TGTGCCAGCAGCTTATCATTGGGGGGCCTCGCGAACACCGGGGAGCTGTTTTTT,CASSLSLGGLANTGELFF
TRBJ1-2,-,-,TRBV6-5,TGTGCCAGCGGTTACTCGCCCAGGGTTTATGGCTACACCTTC,CASGYSPRVYGYTF
TRBJ1-2,few,-,TRBV6-1,TGTGCCAGCAGTGAAGCAGGACCAGGAAGGAGTGCCCACCCGAGGGACTATGGCTACACCTTC,CASSEAGPGRSAHPRDYGYTF
TRBJ2-5,few,TRBD1,TRBV7-2,TGTGCCAGCAGTCAACAGGGGGGATTTCAGGAGACCCAGTACTTC,CASSQQGGFQETQYF
TRBJ1-2,-,TRBD1,TRBV5-4,TGTGCCAGCAGCTTCTCCAGGGGGTATGGCTATGGCTACACCTTC,CASSFSRGYGYGYTF